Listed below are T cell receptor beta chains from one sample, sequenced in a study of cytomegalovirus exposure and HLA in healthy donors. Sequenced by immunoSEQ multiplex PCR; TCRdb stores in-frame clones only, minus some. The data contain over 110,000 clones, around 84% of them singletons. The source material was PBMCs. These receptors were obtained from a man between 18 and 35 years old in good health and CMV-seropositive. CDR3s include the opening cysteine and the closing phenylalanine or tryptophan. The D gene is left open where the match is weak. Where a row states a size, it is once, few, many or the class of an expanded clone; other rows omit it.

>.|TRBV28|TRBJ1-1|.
TGTGCCACCTTGGCACCGGGGGGCGCGAACACTGAAGCTTTCTTT
CATLAPGGANTEAFF
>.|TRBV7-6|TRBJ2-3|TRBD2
TGTGCCAGCAGCTCCTACATAGCGGGGACCACAGATACGCAGTATTTT
CASSSYIAGTTDTQYF
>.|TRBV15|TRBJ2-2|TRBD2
TGTGCCACCAGCAGATATCGGGAGGGCCTCGGCGCCGGGGAGCTGTTTTTT
CATSRYREGLGAGELFF
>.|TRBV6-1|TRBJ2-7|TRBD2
TGTGCCAGCAGCCCCGGGGGGGCGGGGGGACACGAGCAGTACTTC
CASSPGGAGGHEQYF
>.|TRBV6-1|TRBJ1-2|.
TGTGCCAGCAGTGATCGGGGGAGCGGTGGCTACACCTTC
CASSDRGSGGYTF
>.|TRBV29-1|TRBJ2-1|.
TGCAGCGTTGTTGGCGGGGTCTACAATGAGCAGTTCTTC
CSVVGGVYNEQFF
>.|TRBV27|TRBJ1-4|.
TGTGCCAGCAGTCCGGGGAGGGCAACTAATGAAAAACTGTTTTTT
CASSPGRATNEKLFF
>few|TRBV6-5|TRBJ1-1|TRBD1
TGTGCCAGCAGCCGACAGGGAGAAGCTTTCTTT
CASSRQGEAFF
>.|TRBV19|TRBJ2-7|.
TGTGCCAGTAGTACAACAGGCCAGGATCGGTGGGAGCAGTACTTC
CASSTTGQDRWEQYF
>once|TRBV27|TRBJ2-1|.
TGTGCCAGCAGTATTGGACTGTCCTACAATGAGCAGTTCTTC
CASSIGLSYNEQFF
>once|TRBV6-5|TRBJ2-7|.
TGTGCCAGCACTAAAATTGGCTACGAGCAGTACTTC
CASTKIGYEQYF
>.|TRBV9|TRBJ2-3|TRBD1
TGTGCCAGCAGTATAGGGACAGGGAGTGTTACAGATACGCAGTATTTT
CASSIGTGSVTDTQYF
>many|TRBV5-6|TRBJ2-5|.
TGTGCCAGCAGCTTGGTCGGTTGGGAGACCCAGTACTTC
CASSLVGWETQYF
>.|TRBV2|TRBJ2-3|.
TGTGCCAGCAGCTGGTCACTTGGAGTAGGCACAGATACGCAGTATTTT
CASSWSLGVGTDTQYF
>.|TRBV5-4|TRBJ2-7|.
TGTGCCAGCAGCTTGCCGGACAGCGCCTACGAGCAGTACTTC
CASSLPDSAYEQYF
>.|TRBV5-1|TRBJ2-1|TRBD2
TGCGCCAGCAGCAACTCGCTAGCGGGAGGGCCCCTCAATGAGCAGTTCTTC
CASSNSLAGGPLNEQFF
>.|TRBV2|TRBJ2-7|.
TGTGCCAGCAGAGCTCAGGAGGCCTACGAGCAGTACTTC
CASRAQEAYEQYF
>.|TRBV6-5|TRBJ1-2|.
TGTGCCATCAGTGAGGGAATTCCTTCGAGCACCTTC
CAISEGIPSSTF